This T cell receptor (beta chain) was identified in a study of a mutant IDH1 vaccine in newly diagnosed glioma. About the research overall: Before enrollment, the patients had been treated with radiotherapy alone, temozolomide alone, or both together. Most of them had received both.

Libraries were prepared by immunoSEQ multiplex PCR; TCRdb keeps only in-frame clonotypes and omits some of them. The sample includes approximately 66,000 clones, around four fifths of them seen just once. Study-wide points: There seemed to be no relation between pseudoprogression and changes in top peripheral T cell clonotypes.

Germline V gene sequence: CDR1 LGHNA, CDR2 YNFKEQ. V lost 3 bases, J lost 0 bases, and 6 bases lay in between. The CDR3 extends over 14 amino acids. Worth noting for this clone: Its specificity is unknown.

Time point noted: week 35, safety follow-up. Every vaccine dose comprised 300 ug of mutant IDH1 20-mer peptide plus topical imiquimod. This receptor was obtained from a man aged 25 to 40 with glioma. This specimen was PBMCs, taken from a glioma patient whose treatment included an IDH1 peptide vaccine. V gene TRBV4-2 combines with J gene TRBJ1-3, with D hard to call. Here the CDR3 DNA reads TGTGCCAGCAGCCACATTTCCTCTGGAAACACCATATATTTT. It encodes CASSHISSGNTIYF.